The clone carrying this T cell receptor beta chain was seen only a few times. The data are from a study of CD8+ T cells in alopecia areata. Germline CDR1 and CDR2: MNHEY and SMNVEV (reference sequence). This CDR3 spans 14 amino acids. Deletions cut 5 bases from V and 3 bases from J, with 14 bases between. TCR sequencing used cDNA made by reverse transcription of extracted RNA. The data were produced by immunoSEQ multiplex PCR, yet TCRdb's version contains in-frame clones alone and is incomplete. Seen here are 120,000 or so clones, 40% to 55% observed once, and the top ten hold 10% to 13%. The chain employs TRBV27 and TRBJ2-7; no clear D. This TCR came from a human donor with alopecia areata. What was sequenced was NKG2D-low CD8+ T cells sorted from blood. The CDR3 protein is CASSGRPQFYEQYF. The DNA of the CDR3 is TGTGCCAGCAGTGGACGGCCACAGTTCTACGAGCAGTACTTC.